One T cell receptor beta chain is described in this entry. The antigen remains undetermined. Sequencing used immunoSEQ multiplex PCR; TCRdb keeps in-frame clones, though not all of them. The repertoire holds fewer than 85,000 clones, with 92% as singletons. These data come from a study of resident and recirculating memory T cells in vitiligo. Study-level background: Genomic DNA was extracted from whole homogenized samples, with no cell sorting. Study-wide points: Non-conserved TCRs across sites and patients suggested distinct clones per lesion.

Stable patients also lacked confetti depigmentation, a sign of active vitiligo. The sequenced sample consisted of blood. The receptor was derived from a male donor with vitiligo.

This chain's CDR3 is CASSLAAGNTEAFF. The CDR3 nucleotides read TGTGCCAGCTCACTTGCGGCGGGGAACACTGAAGCTTTCTTT. The V and J genes are TRBV18 and TRBJ1-1, with D unclear. From germline, CDR1 is KGHSH and CDR2 LQKENI. CDR3 size: 14 residues. V was cut by 4 bases and J by 1 base, with 10 bases left in between.